These 6 T cell receptor beta chains were sequenced from one sample in a study of vaccination effects on CD4 cells after COVID-19. Their antigens are not known. Antigen-specific CD4+ T cells expanded by the ViraFEST assay with viral peptide pools were then sequenced. Culture proceeded for approximately nine days, and CD4+ T cells were then isolated. Participants each got two BNT162b2 or mRNA-1273 vaccine doses. Using immunoSEQ multiplex PCR, the repertoire was profiled, and TCRdb retains in-frame clones only, with some absent. The profile shows approximately 15,000 clones, more than 60% of them singletons. Material: CD4+ T cells from PBMCs cultured with HCoV-NL63 spike peptides, obtained after COVID-19 vaccination. Receptors originate from a human donor who received a COVID-19 vaccine.

V usage is TRBV6-5 and J usage is TRBJ2-1, with D possibly TRBD1 on 5 matching bases. Germline V gene data show CDR1 as MNHEY and CDR2 as SVGAGI. The CDR3 contains 10 residues. The V end was cut by 10 bases, the J end by 12 bases, with 13 bases between. CDR3 sequence reads: CATDFTGQFF. For the CDR3, the DNA is TGTGCCACAGATTTCACAGGGCAGTTCTTC.

The V call is TRBV6-5, the J call TRBJ2-5, with D unclear. V lost 8 bases, J lost 7 bases, and 20 bases lay in between. The CDR3 runs 14 residues. Germline V gives CDR1 MNHEY, CDR2 SVGAGI. CDR3 sequence: CASVENRGRGTQYF. The CDR3 bases are TGTGCCAGCGTGGAAAACAGAGGTAGAGGGACCCAGTACTTC.

This sequence joins TRBV10-2 and TRBJ2-1; 7 positions match TRBD1. Germline V lookup: CDR1 WSHSY, CDR2 SAAADI. The CDR3 is 18 amino acids. The trim removed 8 bases at V and 2 bases at J, leaving 18 bases unmatched. The CDR3 nucleotides are TGCGCCAGCCTGGACCTTTTTGACAGGGAGTTTCCCTACAATGAGCAGTTCTTC. Protein: CASLDLFDREFPYNEQFF.

The J gene is TRBJ1-3, the V gene TRBV19; a possible D gene is TRBD1 (6 bases). V lost 8 bases, J lost 7 bases, and 15 bases lay in between. The CDR3 loop spans 13 amino acids. Per germline, CDR1 LNHDA and CDR2 SQIVND (reference sequence). CDR3 sequence (DNA): TGTGCCAGTTGGCGACAGGACCAGAACACCATATATTTT. As protein: CASWRQDQNTIYF.

CDR3 sequence: CASFVTGGHEQYF. The CDR3 bases are TGTGCCAGCTTTGTGACAGGGGGCCACGAGCAGTACTTC. V gene TRBV6-5 combines with J gene TRBJ2-7; 10 bases map to TRBD1. This CDR3 has 13 amino acids. Per germline, CDR1 MNHEY and CDR2 SVGAGI. V gave up 8 bases and J gave up 5 bases; unmatched junction bases: 6.

The chain has TRBV14 and TRBJ2-1; TRBD2 aligns across 8 bases. CDR1 and CDR2 (germline): SGHDN, FVKESK. The CDR3 length is 17 residues. With 0 bases clipped from V and 8 bases from J, the junction kept 12 bases outside the gene matches. DNA of the CDR3: TGTGCCAGCAGCCAAGATGGCCCCGGGAGGGCCCGGGATGAGCAGTTCTTC. Protein product: CASSQDGPGRARDEQFF.